This TCR beta chain was sequenced in a study of CD8 T cells in ankylosing spondylitis. TCRdb reprocessed the 5' RACE reads via MiXCR and lists one record per CDR3 protein. The data hold 150,000 to 200,000 distinct CDR3 sequences, with about 18% observed a single time. Overall study results and limits: With a CD8+ phenotype, disease-linked clones were relatively rare in peripheral blood. Some of these motif variants have turned up before, in reports on reactive arthritis synovial fluid and blood.

At least ten counts were recorded for this clonotype. Its antigen is still unknown. The CDR3 totals 14 residues. Germline values: CDR1 SSHAT, CDR2 FNYEAQ (reference sequence). The V gene end was trimmed by 3 bases and the J gene end by 7 bases; junction bases not matched to a gene: 2. What was sequenced was blood, either unsorted or a sorted T cell fraction (not recorded which). The source of this sequence is a male donor with ankylosing spondylitis or in good health (not recorded which). The chain links TRBV7-7 to TRBJ2-1, with 11 bases identical to TRBD2. In nucleotides, the CDR3 is TGTGCCAGCAGCTTCGGACTAGCGGGTAATGAGCAGTTCTTC. It specifies CASSFGLAGNEQFF.